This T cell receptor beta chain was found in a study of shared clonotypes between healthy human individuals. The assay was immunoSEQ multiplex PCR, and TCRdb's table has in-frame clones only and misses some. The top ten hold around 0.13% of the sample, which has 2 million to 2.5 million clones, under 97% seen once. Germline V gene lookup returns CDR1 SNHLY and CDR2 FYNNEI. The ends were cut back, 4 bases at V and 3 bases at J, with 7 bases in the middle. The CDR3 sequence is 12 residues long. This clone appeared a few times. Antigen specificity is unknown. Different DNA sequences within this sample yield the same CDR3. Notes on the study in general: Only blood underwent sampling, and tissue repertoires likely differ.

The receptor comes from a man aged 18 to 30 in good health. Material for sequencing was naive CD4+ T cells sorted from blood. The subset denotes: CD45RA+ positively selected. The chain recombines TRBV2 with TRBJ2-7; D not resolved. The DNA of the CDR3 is TGTGCCAGCAGTGCCTCGGGCTACGAGCAGTACTTC. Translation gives CASSASGYEQYF. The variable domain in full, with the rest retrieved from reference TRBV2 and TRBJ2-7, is EPEVTQTPSHQVTQMGQEVILRCVPISNHLYFYWYRQILGQKVEFLVSFYNNEISEKSEIFDDQFSVERPDGSNFTLKIRSTKLEDSAMYFCASSASGYEQYFGPGTRLTVT.